The source of this T cell receptor beta chain is a study of identical twins. Study-wide points: Researchers reported excess low generation probability among twin-shared out-of-frame alpha sequences. Invariant populations such as MAIT and iNKT cells could partly muddle zero-insertion analyses.

Trimming stripped 2 bases from V and 3 bases from J, with 9 bases between. Germline V gene lookup returns CDR1 SQVTM and CDR2 ANQGSEA. The CDR3 sequence is 13 residues long. Unique molecular identifiers were present on cDNA, and template switching added a universal primer site. A single record per CDR3 protein comes from TCRdb applying MiXCR to the 5' RACE reads. The sample records some 660,000 distinct CDR3 sequences, 8.6% being singletons. With respect to this clonotype: Its antigen is currently unknown.

In addition, the sample was reused for a study of yellow fever vaccine responses in identical twins.

Source material: PBMCs. The receptor comes from a woman between 18 and 29 years old in good health. The chain couples TRBV29-1 to TRBJ2-3, with no clear D. The CDR3 DNA reads as TGCAGCGTTGAACAGCATTTAACAGATACGCAGTATTTT. Amino acids: CSVEQHLTDTQYF.